This T cell receptor beta chain was recovered during a study of T cell responses to AZD1222 COVID-19 vaccine. Libraries were prepared by immunoSEQ multiplex PCR; TCRdb keeps only in-frame clonotypes and omits some of them. The profile shows 170,000 or so clones, roughly nine tenths of them singletons. In regard to this clone: Its target is not known.

Germline V CDR1 and CDR2: SGHTA, FQGNSA. The CDR3 sequence is 14 residues long. The V and J ends lost 4 bases and 5 bases respectively, with 14 bases between them. Study-level findings and limits: Two AZD1222 doses significantly raised spike-specific TCR breadth and depth over controls.

V and J are TRBV7-2 and TRBJ1-2; D is perhaps TRBD1 (6 bases). The source of this sequence is an adult in good health. The specimen was peripheral blood, collected on day 0 of AZD1222 vaccination. The CDR3 DNA reads as TGTGCCAGCAGCTCGAGCAGGGGAGGGTATGGCTACACCTTC. It specifies CASSSSRGGYGYTF.